This T cell receptor (beta chain) was observed in a study of breast tumors, draining lymph nodes, adjacent tissues. With 3 bases removed from V and 1 base from J, the gap between germline ends came to 6 bases. The CDR3 has 13 residues. Germline V CDR1 and CDR2: SNHLY, FYNNEI. Axillary draining lymph nodes of breast cancer patients supplied the node samples. Study outcomes and limitations: Tumor and nontumor repertoires were significantly more similar in luminal-like than in basal-like breast cancer. That most tumor T cells come from lymph nodes remained unproven. Data fit most tumor T cells coming from lymph node, expanding in tumor. Tumor TCR diversity was below lymph nodes but above nontumor tissue.

This clonotype showed up many times. The antigen is not known. TCRdb re-analysed the multiplex PCR reads in MiXCR, keeping a single row per CDR3 protein. The profile shows about 200,000 distinct CDR3 sequences, 31% of them singletons. Sequenced input: axillary lymph node tissue. This receptor was identified in a female donor with breast cancer. Some clones in this sample may be carry-over from other donors' samples. The chain links TRBV2 to TRBJ2-5; no clear D gene. The DNA of the CDR3 is TGTGCCAGCAGTGACGGCAGCCAAGAGACCCAGTACTTC. It translates to CASSDGSQETQYF.